These 18 T cell receptor beta chains came from one sample sequenced in a study of blood T cell repertoires in COVID-19. TCRdb keeps only in-frame clones here, not all; method: immunoSEQ multiplex PCR. The sample consists of about 220,000 clones, approximately 85% of them appearing once. The sequenced sample consisted of peripheral blood. The receptors originated from a woman aged 70-85 years with COVID-19, enrolled during active disease.

This rearrangement joins TRBV2 to TRBJ2-1; 7 positions agree with TRBD2. The CDR3 is 14 residues long. Trimming cost V 8 bases and J 0 bases; bases outside gene matches: 4. Germline CDR1 and CDR2: SNHLY and FYNNEI. CDR3: CASRGESSYNEQFF. CDR3 DNA: TGTGCCAGCCGGGGGGAGAGCTCCTACAATGAGCAGTTCTTC.

This clone was detected once. The rearrangement joins TRBV7-3 to TRBJ1-1; D remains ambiguous. Germline values: CDR1 SGHTA, CDR2 FQGTGA. With 1 base removed from V and 6 bases from J, the gap between germline ends came to 9 bases. The CDR3 has 13 residues. Here the CDR3 DNA reads TGTGCCAGCAGCTTAAACAAGGGAGCTGAAGCTTTCTTT. It translates to CASSLNKGAEAFF.

This clone is a singleton in its sample. This chain connects TRBV7-2 to TRBJ2-7; D is uncertain. The CDR3 loop spans 10 amino acids. Trimming left V 9 bases short and J 6 bases short, with 9 bases between. Germline V gene data show CDR1 as SGHTA and CDR2 as FQGNSA. The CDR3 is CARSFGEQYF. CDR3 coding DNA: TGTGCCAGGTCTTTCGGCGAGCAGTACTTC.

This clone was seen once. This sequence joins TRBV1 and TRBJ2-3; TRBD2 reflects the table's D call only, with no check against the DNA. TRBV1 is a pseudogene locus. The CDR3 totals 16 residues. In DNA, the CDR3 is TGCACCACCGTAGAGGGGGGGCCCTTGACCACAGATACGCAGTATTTT. It is translated as CTTVEGGPLTTDTQYF.

J is TRBJ1-2 and V is TRBV4-2, with D possibly matching TRBD1 (6 bases). Deletions cut 0 bases from V and 2 bases from J, with 13 bases between. Germline CDR1 LGHNA, CDR2 YNFKEQ. The CDR3 length is 16 residues. CDR3 residues: CASSQEGGGLNYGYTF. As DNA, the CDR3 is TGTGCCAGCAGCCAAGAAGGGGGGGGGCTAAACTATGGCTACACCTTC.

The gene calls are TRBV30 and TRBJ1-3; D remains ambiguous. The germline V and J ends were trimmed by 4 bases and 5 bases, with 21 bases remaining between them. The CDR3 is 16 amino acids. Per the germline V gene, CDR1 is GTSNPN and CDR2 is SVGIG (reference sequence). CDR3 region: CAWNPGRGFRRNTIYF. The CDR3 region has the DNA TGTGCCTGGAACCCTGGACGAGGGTTTCGACGAAACACCATATATTTT. The variable domain in full, with the rest retrieved from reference TRBV30 and TRBJ1-3, is SQTIHQWPATLVQPVGSPLSLECTVEGTSNPNLYWYRQAAGRGLQLLFYSVGIGQISSEVPQNLSASRPQDRQFILSSKKLLLSDSGFYLCAWNPGRGFRRNTIYFGEGSWLTVV.

The gene calls are TRBV7-9 and TRBJ1-6, with D possibly being TRBD1 (5 bases). This CDR3 is built from 17 residues. Germline V gene lookup returns CDR1 SEHNR and CDR2 FQNEAQ (reference sequence). The V end lost 3 bases, the J end lost 2 bases, and 14 bases lay between the germline ends. The CDR3 here is CASSLGFRVPYNSPLHF. The CDR3 region has the DNA TGTGCCAGCAGCTTGGGTTTCAGGGTCCCCTATAATTCACCCCTCCACTTT.

The chain is built from TRBV4-3 and TRBJ1-1, with TRBD1 matching 8 bases. CDR1 LGHNA and CDR2 YSLEER come from the germline V gene. The CDR3 covers 15 residues. V was pared by 3 bases and J by 3 bases, with 6 bases of the junction left unmatched. The CDR3 loop reads CASSQDDRGDTEAFF. DNA of the CDR3: TGCGCCAGCAGCCAGGACGACAGGGGAGACACTGAAGCTTTCTTT.

This sequence joins TRBV18 and TRBJ1-1, with D possibly matching TRBD1 (5 bases). The germline V gene encodes CDR1 KGHSH and CDR2 LQKENI. The ends were cut back, 6 bases at V and 5 bases at J, with 19 bases in the middle. This CDR3 region has 15 residues. In DNA, the CDR3 is TGTGCCAGCTCCCAGCAAGAATTTGGGGGGACTGAAGCTTTCTTT. Its protein is CASSQQEFGGTEAFF.

This clone occurred once. The CDR3 sequence is CASSYDSGTGNTIYF. CDR3 DNA: TGTGCCAGCAGCTACGATTCGGGTACTGGAAACACCATATATTTT. This chain uses TRBV5-4 with TRBJ1-3, with D unclear. Trimming took 3 bases from V and 2 from J, leaving 12 bases between them. The CDR3 loop spans 15 amino acids. CDR1 SGHNT and CDR2 YYREEE come from the germline V gene (reference sequence).

This rearrangement joins TRBV5-6 to TRBJ2-7; D gene uncertain. Deletions cut 2 bases from V and 2 bases from J, with 8 bases between. In germline, CDR1 is SGHDT, CDR2 YYEEEE. This CDR3 region has 13 residues. The CDR3 spells CASSLYAAYEQYF. Here the CDR3 DNA reads TGTGCCAGCAGCTTATACGCGGCCTACGAGCAGTACTTC.

The rearrangement links TRBV3-1 (or the pseudogene TRBV3-2) to TRBJ2-2; D call uncertain. Germline V gene sequence: CDR1 LGHDT, CDR2 YNNKEL (reference sequence). The length of the CDR3 is 14 residues. The V end lost 2 bases, the J end lost 1 base, and 5 bases lay between the germline ends. DNA of the CDR3: TGTGCCAGCAGCCAATTCGGGAACACCGGGGAGCTGTTTTTT. It yields the protein CASSQFGNTGELFF.

This chain uses TRBV7-9 with TRBJ1-2; 7 bases line up with TRBD1. V gave up 5 bases and J gave up 4 bases; unmatched junction bases: 7. This CDR3 spans 14 amino acids. Germline V gene lookup returns CDR1 SEHNR and CDR2 FQNEAQ (reference sequence). This chain's CDR3 is CASSRSRDSYGYTF. CDR3 DNA sequence: TGTGCCAGCAGCCGAAGCCGGGACAGCTATGGCTACACCTTC.

The CDR3 here is CAWSPGQSGNTIYF. The CDR3 DNA follows: TGTGCCTGGAGTCCCGGACAGTCCGGAAACACCATATATTTT. This chain connects TRBV30 to TRBJ1-3; TRBD1 is a possible D gene (6 bases). CDR1 is GTSNPN and CDR2 is SVGIG in the germline V gene (reference sequence). CDR3 size: 14 residues. With 2 bases removed from V and 4 bases from J, the gap between germline ends came to 12 bases.

This clone turned up a few times. The chain links TRBV13 to TRBJ2-7, with unresolved D. V gave up 4 bases and J gave up 4 bases, with 8 bases separating them. CDR3 length: 12 residues. Looked up from germline, CDR1 is PRHDT and CDR2 is FYEKMQ (reference sequence). For the CDR3, the DNA is TGTGCCAGCAGCTCACAGCTGTACGAGCAGTACTTC. Translated: CASSSQLYEQYF.

The CDR3 sequence is CASSPIGQGAFSPLHF. The CDR3 coding sequence is TGTGCCAGCAGCCCAATTGGACAGGGGGCCTTTTCACCCCTCCACTTT. The chain recombines TRBV3-1 (or the pseudogene TRBV3-2) with TRBJ1-6; 11 nucleotides match TRBD1. Germline V gives CDR1 LGHDT, CDR2 YNNKEL (reference sequence). Trimming removed 4 bases from V and 9 bases from J; junction bases left unmatched: 8. This CDR3 has 16 amino acids.

The rearrangement links TRBV6-6 to TRBJ1-4; 7 bases map to TRBD1. CDR3 length equals 13 residues. V shed 6 bases, J shed 5 bases, and the junction held 3 bases outside the gene matches. Germline CDR1 MNHNY, CDR2 SVGAGI (reference sequence). The CDR3, as DNA: TGTGCCAGCAGCCCGACAGGGAATGAAAAACTGTTTTTT. Its protein product is CASSPTGNEKLFF.

The chain combines TRBV5-4 with TRBJ2-3; TRBD2 matches at 10 bases. V shed 4 bases, J shed 3 bases, and the junction held 2 bases outside the gene matches. Germline V gene lookup returns CDR1 SGHNT and CDR2 YYREEE (reference sequence). The CDR3 covers 14 residues. CDR3 DNA: TGTGCCAGCAGCCTAGCGGGGGAAACAGATACGCAGTATTTT. It encodes CASSLAGETDTQYF.